Listed below are T cell receptor beta chains from one sample, sequenced in a study of beta chain features in type 1 diabetes. Assay used: immunoSEQ multiplex PCR; TCRdb lists only in-frame clones, some missing. This table has 500,000 to 800,000 clones, 9.5% to 15% appearing once. The sample taken for sequencing was naive CD4+ T cells from blood. All receptors derive from a man aged 30 to 45 with type 1 diabetes. Both conserved end residues are part of each CDR3. The D gene is left open where the match is weak. Size is stated for part of the rows, as once, few or many counts, or as a class when the clone is expanded.

abundance,d_gene,v_gene,j_gene,CDR3aa,CDR3nt
NA,NA,TRBV7-2,TRBJ2-3,CASSGSWADTQYF,TGTGCCAGCAGCGGGTCATGGGCGGATACGCAGTATTTT
NA,NA,TRBV10-3,TRBJ1-2,CAISESLRSYGYTF,TGTGCCATCAGTGAGTCTCTCAGATCTTATGGCTACACCTTC
NA,NA,TRBV30,TRBJ2-7,CAWSRSGRGPAEQYF,TGTGCCTGGAGTCGCTCCGGCAGGGGTCCCGCGGAGCAGTACTTC
NA,NA,TRBV10-3,TRBJ2-1,CAIKGGDSYNEQFF,TGTGCCATCAAGGGGGGAGATTCCTACAATGAGCAGTTCTTC
NA,NA,TRBV9,TRBJ1-2,CASSVVEIGTIQYGYTF,TGTGCCAGCAGCGTAGTTGAAATCGGTACAATCCAATATGGCTACACCTTC
NA,TRBD2,TRBV5-1,TRBJ2-3,CASSLVASGELADTQYF,TGCGCCAGCAGCTTGGTAGCTAGCGGGGAATTGGCAGATACGCAGTATTTT
few,NA,TRBV11-2,TRBJ1-5,CASSLVDNQPQHF,TGTGCCAGCAGCTTAGTTGACAATCAGCCCCAGCATTTT
few,NA,TRBV15,TRBJ2-7,CATSRAIGYEQYF,TGTGCCACCAGCAGAGCGATCGGCTACGAGCAGTACTTC
few,TRBD1,TRBV19,TRBJ1-5,CASSIGQGGNQPQHF,TGTGCCAGTAGTATAGGACAGGGCGGCAATCAGCCCCAGCATTTT
NA,TRBD1,TRBV19,TRBJ1-1,CASSIRGQGVAEAFF,TGTGCCAGTAGTATAAGGGGACAGGGAGTAGCTGAAGCTTTCTTT
few,NA,TRBV5-4,TRBJ1-2,CASSEGDYGYTF,TGTGCCAGCAGTGAGGGGGACTATGGCTACACCTTC
NA,NA,TRBV11-2,TRBJ2-7,CASSERDSTYEQYF,TGTGCCAGCAGCGAACGGGACTCCACCTACGAGCAGTACTTC
few,NA,TRBV7-9,TRBJ1-2,CASSATTGLSYGYTF,TGTGCCAGCAGCGCAACTACAGGGTTGTCCTATGGCTACACCTTC
few,TRBD1,TRBV7-2,TRBJ2-4,CASSLVGQEKNIQYF,TGTGCCAGCAGCTTAGTTGGACAGGAGAAAAACATTCAGTACTTC
few,NA,TRBV25-1,TRBJ2-1,CASSGPRVVVNEQFF,TGTGCCAGCAGTGGTCCCAGGGTAGTGGTGAATGAGCAGTTCTTC
few,NA,TRBV7-9,TRBJ1-4,CASSFKEKLFF,TGTGCCAGCAGCTTCAAAGAAAAACTGTTTTTT
NA,TRBD1,TRBV4-3,TRBJ2-5,CASSQVGTAGETQYF,TGCGCCAGCAGCCAAGTCGGGACAGCAGGAGAGACCCAGTACTTC
few,TRBD1,TRBV6-5,TRBJ2-4,CASTYRGAQYF,TGTGCCAGCACTTACAGGGGCGCCCAGTACTTC
NA,NA,TRBV4-3,TRBJ1-5,CASSQNTNQPQHF,TGCGCCAGCAGCCAAAATACCAATCAGCCCCAGCATTTT
NA,TRBD1,TRBV29-1,TRBJ2-5,CSVEKGQGPAETQYF,TGCAGCGTTGAGAAAGGACAGGGTCCCGCAGAGACCCAGTACTTC
NA,NA,TRBV2,TRBJ2-7,CASRSVGGAPGSYEQYF,TGTGCCAGCAGGAGTGTCGGGGGAGCCCCCGGCTCCTACGAGCAGTACTTC
few,NA,TRBV5-4,TRBJ1-1,CASSPARGYTEAFF,TGTGCCAGCAGCCCCGCGCGAGGTTACACTGAAGCTTTCTTT
few,TRBD1,TRBV5-1,TRBJ2-7,CASSPGTGVYEQYF,TGCGCCAGCAGCCCCGGGACAGGCGTATACGAGCAGTACTTC
NA,NA,TRBV30,TRBJ1-4,CAWSYNEKLFF,TGTGCCTGGAGTTATAATGAAAAACTGTTTTTT
few,NA,TRBV7-8,TRBJ1-5,CASSLVGTQGPQHF,TGTGCCAGCAGCTTAGTAGGGACCCAGGGGCCCCAGCATTTT
few,TRBD1,TRBV7-2,TRBJ2-2,CASSPLPGQGTGELFF,TGTGCCAGCAGCCCGCTTCCGGGACAGGGGACCGGGGAGCTGTTTTTT
NA,NA,TRBV28,TRBJ1-2,CASSFGGGYGYTF,TGTGCCAGCAGTTTTGGCGGGGGCTATGGCTACACCTTC